This entry lists 5 T cell receptor beta chains sequenced from one sample in a study of CD8 T cells in ankylosing spondylitis listed by TCRdb under 2017. No cognate antigen is known for these TCRs. Library prep was done by 5' RACE. Sequenced using an Illumina HiSeq 2500. The raw public reads went through TCRdb reprocessing: fastp at Q25, MiXCR clone calling, in-frame beta chains kept. For every CDR3 protein sequence, its rows merge into one entry that carries the most common genes and DNA. This sample holds hundreds of thousands of distinct CDR3 sequences; approximately 20% were observed only once. The ten largest account for about 44% of the sample. What the research found in general, with its limitations: A TCR beta motif made up of several highly homologous amino acid variants appeared to be characteristic of blood from ankylosing spondylitis patients.

Specimen: blood, either unsorted or a sorted T cell fraction (not recorded which). The receptors stem from a male donor with ankylosing spondylitis.

This chain joins TRBV11-2 and TRBJ2-4; D gene ambiguous. Trimming stripped 7 bases from V and 0 bases from J, with 7 bases between. Germline CDR1 SGHAT, CDR2 FQNNGV. This CDR3 contains 13 residues. In DNA, the CDR3 is TGTGCCAGCAAGGATCTAGCCAAAAACATTCAGTACTTC. It is translated as CASKDLAKNIQYF. The complete variable domain, with remaining parts taken from reference TRBV11-2 and TRBJ2-4, reads EAGVAQSPRYKIIEKRQSVAFWCNPISGHATLYWYQQILGQGPKLLIQFQNNGVVDDSQLPKDRFSAERLKGVDSTLKIQPAKLEDSAVYLCASKDLAKNIQYFGAGTRLSVL.

This clonotype was detected only a few times. The V and J genes are TRBV11-2 and TRBJ2-1; 8 nucleotides match TRBD2. J was trimmed by 8 bases and V by 0 bases; bases with no gene match: 12. This CDR3 has 17 residues. CDR1 and CDR2 from the germline V gene are SGHAT and FQNNGV. CDR3 nucleotides: TGTGCCAGCAGCTTAGAGCGGGGACTAGTGGGTAAAGATGAGCAGTTCTTC. Protein: CASSLERGLVGKDEQFF.

The chain links TRBV5-6 to TRBJ1-1; D gene ambiguous. CDR3 length: 10 residues. The V gene lost 7 bases and the J gene lost 11 bases, with 12 bases spanning the gap. Germline V gene data show CDR1 as SGHDT and CDR2 as YYEEEE. The CDR3 spells CASGPDGAFF. Here the CDR3 DNA reads TGTGCCAGCGGCCCAGATGGGGCTTTCTTT.

This clonotype has only a few counts. The V call is TRBV3-1, the J call TRBJ2-7; D is unclear. The V gene lost 1 base and the J gene lost 3 bases, with 13 bases spanning the gap. The germline V gene has CDR1 LGHDT and CDR2 YNNKEL (reference sequence). The CDR3 is 15 residues long. The CDR3 DNA is TGTGCCAGCAGCCAAGTCAACGGTACCTACTACGAGCAGTACTTC. This translates into CASSQVNGTYYEQYF.

This clonotype appeared a few times. The chain carries TRBV30 and TRBJ1-1; 7 bases are a match to TRBD1. The CDR3 is 14 residues long. Germline-derived CDR1 and CDR2 are GTSNPN and SVGIG (reference sequence). With 5 bases clipped from V and 4 bases from J, the junction kept 10 bases outside the gene matches. For the CDR3, the DNA is TGTGCCTGGGAAAACGGACAGGTGTTCACTGAAGCTTTCTTT. It translates to CAWENGQVFTEAFF.